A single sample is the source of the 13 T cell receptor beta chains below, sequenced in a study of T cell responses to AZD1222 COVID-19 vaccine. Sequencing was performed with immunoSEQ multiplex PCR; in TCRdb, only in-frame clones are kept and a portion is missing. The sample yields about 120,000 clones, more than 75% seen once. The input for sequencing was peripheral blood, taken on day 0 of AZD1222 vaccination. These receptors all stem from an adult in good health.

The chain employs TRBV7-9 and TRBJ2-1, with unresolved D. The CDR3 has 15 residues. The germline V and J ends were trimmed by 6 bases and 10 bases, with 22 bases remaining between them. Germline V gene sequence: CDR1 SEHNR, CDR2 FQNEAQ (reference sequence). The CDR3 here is CASRASEASPGEQFF. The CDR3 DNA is TGTGCCAGCAGAGCCAGCGAGGCCTCCCCCGGGGAGCAGTTCTTC. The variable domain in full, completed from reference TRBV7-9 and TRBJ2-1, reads DTGVSQNPRHKITKRGQNVTFRCDPISEHNRLYWYRQTLGQGPEFLTYFQNEAQLEKSRLLSDRFSAERPKGSFSTLEIQRTEQGDSAMYLCASRASEASPGEQFFGPGTRLTVL.

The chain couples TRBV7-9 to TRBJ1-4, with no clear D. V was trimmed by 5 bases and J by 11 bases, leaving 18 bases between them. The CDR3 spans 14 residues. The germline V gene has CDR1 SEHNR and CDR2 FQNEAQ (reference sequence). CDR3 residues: CASSPNLQAEKLFF. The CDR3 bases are TGTGCCAGCAGCCCAAACCTCCAGGCAGAGAAACTGTTTTTT.

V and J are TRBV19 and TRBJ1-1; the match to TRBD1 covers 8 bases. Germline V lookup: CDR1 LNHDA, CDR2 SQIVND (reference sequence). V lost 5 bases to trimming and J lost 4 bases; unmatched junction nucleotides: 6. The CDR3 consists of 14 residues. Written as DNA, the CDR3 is TGTGCCAGTAGTTCACAGGGGGGGGTCACTGAAGCTTTCTTT. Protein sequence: CASSSQGGVTEAFF.

CDR3 residues: CASSLGTAEKLFF. CDR3 in DNA: TGTGCCAGCAGCTTAGGGACCGCTGAAAAACTGTTTTTT. This chain uses TRBV7-2 with TRBJ1-4; no definite D call. The ends were cut back, 1 base at V and 7 bases at J, with 7 bases in the middle. Germline CDR1 reads SGHTA; CDR2 reads FQGNSA. The CDR3 loop spans 13 amino acids.

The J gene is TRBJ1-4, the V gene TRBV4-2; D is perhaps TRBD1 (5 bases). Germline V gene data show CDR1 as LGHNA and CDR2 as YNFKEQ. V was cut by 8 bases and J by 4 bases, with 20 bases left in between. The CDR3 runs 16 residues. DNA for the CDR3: TGTGCCAGCCGACCCGAGCCCGGGGCATTTAATGAAAAACTGTTTTTT. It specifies CASRPEPGAFNEKLFF.

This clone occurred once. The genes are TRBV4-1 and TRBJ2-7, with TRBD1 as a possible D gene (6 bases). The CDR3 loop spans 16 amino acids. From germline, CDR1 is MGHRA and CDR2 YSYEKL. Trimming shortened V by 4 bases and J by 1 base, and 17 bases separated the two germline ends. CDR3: CASSLSDSLKSYEQYF. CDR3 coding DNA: TGCGCCAGCAGCCTGTCGGACAGCTTGAAATCCTACGAGCAGTACTTC.

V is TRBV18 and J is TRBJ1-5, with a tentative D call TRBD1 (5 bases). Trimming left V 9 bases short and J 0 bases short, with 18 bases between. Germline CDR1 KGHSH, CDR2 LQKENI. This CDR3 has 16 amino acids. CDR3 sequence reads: CASVPGPPYSNQPQHF. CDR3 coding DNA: TGTGCCAGTGTCCCGGGACCCCCTTATAGCAATCAGCCCCAGCATTTT. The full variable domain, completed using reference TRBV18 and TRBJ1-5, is NAGVMQNPRHLVRRRGQEARLRCSPMKGHSHVYWYRQLPEEGLKFMVYLQKENIIDESGMPKERFSAEFPKEGPSILRIQQVVRGDSAAYFCASVPGPPYSNQPQHFGDGTRLSIL.

CDR3 DNA sequence: TGCGCCAGCAGCCAGGACTCACCAGATACGCAGTATTTT. Protein product: CASSQDSPDTQYF. This chain uses TRBV5-1 with TRBJ2-3; possibly TRBD2 for D (5 bases). CDR3 length: 13 amino acids. Trimming shortened V by 4 bases and J by 4 bases, and 10 bases separated the two germline ends. Germline lookup yields CDR1 SGHRS and CDR2 YFSETQ. The whole variable domain, filled in from reference TRBV5-1 and TRBJ2-3, reads KAGVTQTPRYLIKTRGQQVTLSCSPISGHRSVSWYQQTPGQGLQFLFEYFSETQRNKGNFPGRFSGRQFSNSRSEMNVSTLELGDSALYLCASSQDSPDTQYFGPGTRLTVL.

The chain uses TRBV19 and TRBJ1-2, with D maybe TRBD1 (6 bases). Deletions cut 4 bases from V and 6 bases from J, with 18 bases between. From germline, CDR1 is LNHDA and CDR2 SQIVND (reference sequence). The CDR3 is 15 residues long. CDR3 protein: CASSTGAEWENGYTF. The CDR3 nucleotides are TGTGCCAGTAGTACAGGGGCTGAGTGGGAAAATGGCTACACCTTC.

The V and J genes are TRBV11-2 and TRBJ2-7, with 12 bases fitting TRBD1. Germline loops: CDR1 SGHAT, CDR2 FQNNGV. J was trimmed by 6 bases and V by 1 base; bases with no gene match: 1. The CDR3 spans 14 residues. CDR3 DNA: TGTGCCAGCAGCTTAGGGGGACAGGGGGCCGAGCAGTACTTC. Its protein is CASSLGGQGAEQYF.

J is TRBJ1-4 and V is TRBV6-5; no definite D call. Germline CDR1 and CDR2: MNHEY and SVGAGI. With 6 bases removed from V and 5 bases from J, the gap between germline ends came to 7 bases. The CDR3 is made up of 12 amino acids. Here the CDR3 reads CASRTGNEKLFF. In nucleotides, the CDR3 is TGTGCCAGCAGGACGGGGAATGAAAAACTGTTTTTT.

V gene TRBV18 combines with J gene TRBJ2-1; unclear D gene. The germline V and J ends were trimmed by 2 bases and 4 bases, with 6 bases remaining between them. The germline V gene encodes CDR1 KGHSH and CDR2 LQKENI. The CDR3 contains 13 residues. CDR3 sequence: CASSPGLYNEQFF. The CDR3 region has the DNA TGTGCCAGCTCACCAGGCCTATACAATGAGCAGTTCTTC.

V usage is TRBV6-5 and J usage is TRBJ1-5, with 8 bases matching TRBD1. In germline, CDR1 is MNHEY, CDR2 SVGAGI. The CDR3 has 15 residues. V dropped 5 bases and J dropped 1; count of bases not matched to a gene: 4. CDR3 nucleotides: TGTGCCAGCAGTCGACAGGGGATAAGCAATCAGCCCCAGCATTTT. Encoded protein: CASSRQGISNQPQHF.